The 22 T cell receptor beta chains below come from one sample, sequenced in a study of CD8+ T cells in alopecia areata. Sequencing templates came from extracted RNA that was reverse transcribed into cDNA. Data came from immunoSEQ multiplex PCR; TCRdb stores just in-frame clones and leaves some out. The sample lists approximately 210,000 clones; around 43% were seen once. Specified treatment: oral pan-JAK inhibitor, 5-10 mg twice daily. This material consisted of CD4+ T cells sorted from blood, taken between weeks 36 and 40, from a patient treated with tofacitinib. The receptors originated from a human donor with alopecia areata.

The V gene is TRBV5-1, the J gene TRBJ2-5; D perhaps matches TRBD2 (6 bases). Trimming shortened V by 5 bases and J by 5 bases, and 22 bases separated the two germline ends. The CDR3 loop spans 16 amino acids. Germline loops: CDR1 SGHRS, CDR2 YFSETQ. The CDR3 spells CASSYAGTRSRETQYF. The CDR3, as DNA: TGCGCCAGCAGTTACGCCGGGACTCGATCCAGGGAGACCCAGTACTTC. Using reference TRBV5-1 and TRBJ2-5 for the parts outside the CDR3, the full variable domain is KAGVTQTPRYLIKTRGQQVTLSCSPISGHRSVSWYQQTPGQGLQFLFEYFSETQRNKGNFPGRFSGRQFSNSRSEMNVSTLELGDSALYLCASSYAGTRSRETQYFGPGTRLLVL.

This clone has a handful of counts. J is TRBJ2-1 and V is TRBV6-6; D unresolved. Per germline, CDR1 MNHNY and CDR2 SVGAGI (reference sequence). V was clipped by 5 bases and J by 8 bases, with 7 bases between them. The CDR3 is 11 amino acids. The CDR3 nucleotides are TGTGCCAGCAGTAATACGGATGAGCAGTTCTTC. It is translated as CASSNTDEQFF.

V and J are TRBV29-1 and TRBJ2-1; TRBD2 agrees at 15 bases. V was pared by 4 bases and J by 2 bases, with 3 bases of the junction left unmatched. This CDR3 spans 16 amino acids. Germline-derived CDR1 and CDR2 are SQVTM and ANQGSEA. CDR3 residues: CSVGGTSGRPYNEQFF. For the CDR3, the DNA is TGCAGCGTTGGAGGGACTAGCGGGAGGCCCTACAATGAGCAGTTCTTC.

The V and J genes are TRBV30 and TRBJ2-2; D is undetermined. The CDR3 loop spans 12 amino acids. Trimming cost V 2 bases and J 6 bases, with 7 bases left between them. The germline CDR1 and CDR2 sequences are GTSNPN and SVGIG (reference sequence). CDR3 protein: CAWSYSPGELFF. CDR3 in DNA: TGTGCCTGGAGTTACAGTCCCGGGGAGCTGTTTTTT.

V usage is TRBV7-2 and J usage is TRBJ2-3, with D hard to call. The CDR3 extends over 13 amino acids. In germline, CDR1 is SGHTA, CDR2 FQGNSA. Trimming cost V 1 base and J 1 base, with 3 bases left between them. CDR3 nucleotides: TGTGCCAGCAGCTTAGAGGGCACAGATACGCAGTATTTT. It is translated as CASSLEGTDTQYF.

V usage is TRBV5-6 and J usage is TRBJ1-5; D is uncertain. The V end was cut by 0 bases, the J end by 6 bases, with 7 bases between. Germline CDR1 and CDR2: SGHDT and YYEEEE. The CDR3 covers 13 residues. The CDR3 DNA is TGTGCCAGCAGCTTGGGGCAGGCTCAGCCCCAGCATTTT. The encoded protein is CASSLGQAQPQHF. Full variable domain (missing parts from reference TRBV5-6 and TRBJ1-5): DAGVTQSPTHLIKTRGQQVTLRCSPKSGHDTVSWYQQALGQGPQFIFQYYEEEERQRGNFPDRFSGHQFPNYSSELNVNALLLGDSALYLCASSLGQAQPQHFGDGTRLSIL.

The table lists this clone with a few counts. V gene TRBV19 combines with J gene TRBJ1-1, with no clear D. This CDR3 contains 13 residues. Trimming cost V 3 bases and J 1 base, with 6 bases left between them. Germline CDR1 reads LNHDA; CDR2 reads SQIVND (reference sequence). As DNA, the CDR3 is TGTGCCAGTAGTATTAATTGGAACACTGAAGCTTTCTTT. Encoded protein: CASSINWNTEAFF.

V is TRBV5-1 and J is TRBJ1-2; tentative D call: TRBD1 (5 bases). CDR3 length: 12 residues. Germline CDR1 and CDR2: SGHRS and YFSETQ. V lost 5 bases and J lost 8, with 13 bases in between. The CDR3: CASRRDVEGYTF. The CDR3, as DNA: TGCGCCAGCAGAAGGGACGTGGAAGGCTACACCTTC.

The V call is TRBV27, the J call TRBJ1-3; D may be TRBD1 (5 bases). V shed 3 bases and J shed 0 bases, with 9 bases lying between them. The germline V gene encodes CDR1 MNHEY and CDR2 SMNVEV (reference sequence). The CDR3 consists of 15 residues. CDR3 DNA: TGTGCCAGCAGTTTTTTTGGGACCTCTGGAAACACCATATATTTT. It encodes CASSFFGTSGNTIYF.

In this sample, this clone turned up a few times. V and J are TRBV29-1 and TRBJ2-2; 9 nucleotides agree with TRBD1. The V segment lost 4 bases and the J segment 2 bases; nucleotides outside the gene matches: 5. This CDR3 spans 15 amino acids. Germline values: CDR1 SQVTM, CDR2 ANQGSEA. In DNA form, the CDR3 reads TGCAGCGTTGGGGGACAGGGAGGTAACACCGGGGAGCTGTTTTTT. Amino acid sequence: CSVGGQGGNTGELFF.

This clone has just a few counts. The chain uses TRBV5-1 and TRBJ1-2; D may be TRBD1 (5 bases). CDR3 size: 14 residues. The germline CDR1 and CDR2 sequences are SGHRS and YFSETQ. V lost 3 bases and J lost 4, with 13 bases in between. DNA for the CDR3: TGCGCCAGCAGCTCTGGGGACGAGGGCTATGGCTACACCTTC. The encoded protein is CASSSGDEGYGYTF.

V is TRBV29-1 and J is TRBJ2-5, with TRBD2 matching 11 bases. Matching the DNA end better, TRBJ2-7 makes the J call doubtful. Germline V CDR1 and CDR2: SQVTM, ANQGSEA. The CDR3 spans 17 residues. The CDR3 sequence is CSVDTGTSGYSSYEQYF. The DNA for the CDR3 is TGCAGCGTTGACACGGGGACTAGCGGCTACAGCTCCTACGAGCAGTACTTC.

The J gene is TRBJ2-1, the V gene TRBV28; D gene unclear. V gave up 5 bases and J gave up 7 bases, with 9 bases separating them. In germline, CDR1 is MDHEN, CDR2 SYDVKM. This CDR3 spans 12 amino acids. The CDR3 bases are TGTGCCAGCAGTCCGGTAGGGAATGAGCAGTTCTTC. This sequence encodes CASSPVGNEQFF.

As DNA, the CDR3 is TGTGCCAGCAGTTACGACGGGAGGATAAATGAGCAGTTCTTC. It encodes CASSYDGRINEQFF. The chain joins TRBV6-5 to TRBJ2-1, with TRBD2 matching 7 bases. The CDR3 spans 14 residues. Germline V gene data show CDR1 as MNHEY and CDR2 as SVGAGI. Unmatched junction bases numbered 5, after V lost 2 bases and J lost 7 bases.

A few counts support this clone. CDR3: CASSAGQASNQPQHF. In DNA, the CDR3 is TGTGCCAGCAGTGCGGGACAGGCTAGCAATCAGCCCCAGCATTTT. This rearrangement joins TRBV6-1 to TRBJ1-5; TRBD1 agrees at 8 bases. Looked up from germline, CDR1 is MNHNS and CDR2 is SASEGT. Trimming cost V 4 bases and J 0 bases; bases outside gene matches: 2. CDR3 length: 15 residues.

The chain couples TRBV4-1 to TRBJ2-5; the match to TRBD2 covers 9 bases. The V and J ends lost 0 bases and 5 bases, in that order; junction bases with no gene match: 16. The germline gives CDR1 MGHRA, CDR2 YSYEKL. This CDR3 has 19 amino acids. The CDR3 sequence: CASSQDPQGSGRPRETQYF. CDR3 bases: TGCGCCAGCAGCCAAGACCCCCAGGGGAGCGGGAGGCCACGCGAGACCCAGTACTTC.

The sample holds a few counts of this clone. The chain recombines TRBV25-1 with TRBJ2-7, with 9 positions matching TRBD1. Germline loops: CDR1 MGHDK, CDR2 SYGVNS. V lost 3 bases, J lost 5 bases, and 5 bases stayed unmatched. This CDR3 contains 14 residues. CDR3 sequence (DNA): TGTGCCAGCAGTGACGACAGGGGGAGCGACGAGCAGTACTTC. The encoded protein is CASSDDRGSDEQYF.

The V and J genes are TRBV2 and TRBJ2-3, with D tentatively TRBD1 or TRBD2 (5 bases each). There are 14 residues in the CDR3. Per germline, CDR1 SNHLY and CDR2 FYNNEI. Trimming stripped 4 bases from V and 6 bases from J, with 14 bases between. The CDR3 protein is CASSVGVGKDTQYF. In DNA, the CDR3 is TGTGCCAGCAGTGTGGGGGTGGGTAAGGATACGCAGTATTTT.

The chain joins TRBV10-2 to TRBJ1-2; a possible D gene is TRBD1 (5 bases). V was cut by 6 bases and J by 0 bases, with 5 bases left in between. CDR1 is WSHSY, CDR2 SAAADI, per germline. The CDR3 is made up of 12 amino acids. Here the CDR3 DNA reads TGCGCCAGCAGGGGGGCTAACTATGGCTACACCTTC. Encoded protein: CASRGANYGYTF.

The chain joins TRBV18 to TRBJ2-7; 7 nucleotides line up with TRBD2. The V gene's germline CDR1 is KGHSH and CDR2 LQKENI. After removal of 3 bases from V and 6 bases from J, the junction contained 5 bases not matched to a gene. This CDR3 region has 13 residues. Written as DNA, the CDR3 is TGTGCCAGCTCACCCACTGGGGGGGGCGAGCAGTACTTC. Its protein is CASSPTGGGEQYF.

This chain links TRBV6-5 with TRBJ2-7, with D possibly being TRBD1 (5 bases). Trimming took 5 bases from V and 2 from J, leaving 13 bases between them. The germline gives CDR1 MNHEY, CDR2 SVGAGI. The CDR3 is 14 amino acids. CDR3 nucleotide sequence: TGTGCCAGCAGTACCCGACAGCCTCCCTACGAGCAGTACTTC. Its translation: CASSTRQPPYEQYF.

This clone was detected ten times or more. This chain joins TRBV30 and TRBJ1-3; D not certain. The CDR3 is made up of 13 amino acids. CDR1 and CDR2 (germline): GTSNPN, SVGIG (reference sequence). V lost 0 bases and J 0 bases, leaving 3 bases between the germline ends. As DNA, the CDR3 is TGTGCCTGGAGTGTCAACTCTGGAAACACCATATATTTT. This sequence encodes CAWSVNSGNTIYF. Variable domain in full (rest from reference TRBV30 and TRBJ1-3): SQTIHQWPATLVQPVGSPLSLECTVEGTSNPNLYWYRQAAGRGLQLLFYSVGIGQISSEVPQNLSASRPQDRQFILSSKKLLLSDSGFYLCAWSVNSGNTIYFGEGSWLTVV.